Presented here are 6 T cell receptor beta chains from one specimen sequenced in a study of blood T cell repertoires in COVID-19 (dated by TCRdb to 2019 to 2021). The library was prepared using the immunoSEQ multiplex PCR assay. TCRdb stores this immuneACCESS table with in-frame sequences only. Part of the clones is absent; in the studies checked, under half of the shortfall reflects unresolved V genes, and no reason is known for the rest. The sample table holds about 140,000 clones, of which about 88% were seen once. 8% to 11% of the sample belongs to the ten largest clones. The sample was peripheral blood. The receptors shown here come from a man in his fifties with active or convalescent COVID-19.

The chain uses TRBV3-1 (or the pseudogene TRBV3-2) and TRBJ2-7; D might be TRBD1 (6 bases). The CDR3 is 14 amino acids. Trimming removed 3 bases at V and 9 bases at J, with 18 bases between. Germline loops: CDR1 LGHDT, CDR2 YNNKEL (reference sequence). The CDR3 spells CASSQGTPGAVQYF. The CDR3 nucleotides are TGTGCCAGCAGCCAGGGCACCCCAGGGGCGGTGCAGTACTTC.

The chain recombines TRBV19 with TRBJ1-5; D is ambiguous. This CDR3 has 15 residues. V shed 8 bases and J shed 6 bases, with 20 bases lying between them. Looked up from germline, CDR1 is LNHDA and CDR2 is SQIVND (reference sequence). CDR3 in DNA: TGTGCCAGTTCCTCAACGCAGGTTGGTACTCAGCCCCAGCATTTT. It specifies CASSSTQVGTQPQHF.

The chain has TRBV24-1 and TRBJ2-1; 9 bases fit TRBD2. The CDR3 has 15 amino acids. The germline gives CDR1 KGHDR, CDR2 SFDVKD. The CDR3 sequence: CSSWASGNGSNEQFF. CDR3 in DNA: TGTTCCAGCTGGGCTAGCGGGAACGGGAGCAATGAGCAGTTCTTC.

This clone was observed a single time. The CDR3 spells CASSQGLVTGNTIYF. In DNA form, the CDR3 reads TGTGCCAGCAGCCAAGGGCTGGTTACGGGAAACACCATATATTTT. This sequence joins TRBV3-1 (or the pseudogene TRBV3-2) and TRBJ1-3; D is unclear. The CDR3 contains 15 residues. Per germline, CDR1 LGHDT and CDR2 YNNKEL (reference sequence). Trimming shortened V by 1 base and J by 4 bases, and 11 bases separated the two germline ends.

The J gene is TRBJ1-1, the V gene TRBV25-1; 7 nucleotides match TRBD1. The germline V gene encodes CDR1 MGHDK and CDR2 SYGVNS. V lost 7 bases to trimming and J lost 8 bases; unmatched junction nucleotides: 10. The CDR3 is made up of 13 amino acids. The CDR3 is CASIGTDAREAFF. The DNA for the CDR3 is TGTGCCAGCATTGGGACAGATGCACGAGAAGCTTTCTTT.

V and J are TRBV2 and TRBJ2-3; 8 nucleotides align to TRBD2. The V gene end was trimmed by 7 bases and the J gene end by 3 bases; junction bases not matched to a gene: 9. The CDR3 has 15 amino acids. Germline CDR1 and CDR2: SNHLY and FYNNEI. This CDR3 is CASNREGVRTDTQYF. CDR3 coding DNA: TGTGCCAGCAATCGGGAGGGGGTACGAACAGATACGCAGTATTTT.